This is a list of T cell receptor beta chains from one sample in a study of blood T cell repertoires in COVID-19. The method was immunoSEQ multiplex PCR; TCRdb's version includes in-frame clones alone and lacks a portion of them. This sample has about 310,000 clones, with 80% to 90% found just once. The specimen was peripheral blood. The receptors here all came from a man aged 50-60 years with active or convalescent COVID-19. The CDR3 runs from the conserved cysteine through the conserved F or W. The D gene is left open where the match is weak. Size tells how often a clone was seen (once, few, many) or the class of an expanded clone, and some rows leave it out.

CDR3 protein,CDR3 DNA,V gene,J gene,D gene,clone size,CDR3 length
CASSYSTGGSREQYF,TGTGCCAGCAGTTACTCGACAGGGGGTAGTCGCGAGCAGTACTTC,TRBV6-2/TRBV6-3,TRBJ2-7,TRBD1,-,15
CASSLLASGDNEQFF,TGCGCCAGCAGCCTGCTGGCTAGCGGGGACAATGAGCAGTTCTTC,TRBV5-1,TRBJ2-1,TRBD2,-,15
CASSPRGGWVGELFF,TGTGCCAGCAGCCCCCGGGGGGGCTGGGTCGGGGAGCTGTTTTTT,TRBV9,TRBJ2-2,TRBD2,-,15
CSANGGTEGTDTQYF,TGCAGCGCCAACGGCGGGACAGAGGGCACAGATACGCAGTATTTT,TRBV29-1,TRBJ2-3,-,-,15
CASSWSGASYEQYF,TGCGCCAGCTCCTGGAGCGGGGCTTCCTACGAGCAGTACTTC,TRBV5-1,TRBJ2-7,TRBD2,-,14
CASSLAGGGRDEQYF,TGTGCCAGCAGCTTGGCCGGGGGCGGGAGGGACGAGCAGTACTTC,TRBV5-6,TRBJ2-7,TRBD2,-,15
CASSLEEGEKLFF,TGTGCCAGCAGCTTAGAAGAGGGAGAAAAACTGTTTTTT,TRBV11-2,TRBJ1-4,-,-,13
CASSSPGTSYEQYF,TGTGCCAGCAGTTCCCCCGGGACATCTTACGAGCAGTACTTC,TRBV28,TRBJ2-7,-,-,14
CASSPPGRFAEAFF,TGTGCCAGCTCACCACCCGGCAGGTTCGCTGAAGCTTTCTTT,TRBV18,TRBJ1-1,-,-,14
CSVEVQGGETQYF,TGCAGCGTTGAAGTTCAGGGGGGAGAGACCCAGTACTTC,TRBV29-1,TRBJ2-5,-,once,13
CASSYGQISGGELFF,TGTGCCAGCAGTTACGGACAGATCAGTGGCGGGGAGCTGTTTTTT,TRBV6-2/TRBV6-3,TRBJ2-2,-,-,15
CASSPGQDYGYTF,TGTGCCAGCTCACCTGGACAGGACTATGGCTACACCTTC,TRBV18,TRBJ1-2,TRBD1,once,13
CASSLEGTGLYGYTF,TGTGCCAGCAGCTTAGAAGGGACAGGGCTTTATGGCTACACCTTC,TRBV7-2,TRBJ1-2,TRBD1,-,15
CASSPPPGQGGNYGYTF,TGTGCCAGCAGTCCTCCACCCGGACAGGGAGGTAACTATGGCTACACCTTC,TRBV27,TRBJ1-2,TRBD1,-,17
CASSLVLAGVSSLFF,TGCGCCAGCAGCTTGGTTCTAGCGGGAGTCTCTTCTTTGTTCTTC,TRBV5-1,TRBJ2-1,TRBD2,few,15
CASSDTTEFGQYF,TGTGCCAGCAGTGACACGACAGAATTCGGGCAGTACTTC,TRBV6-1,TRBJ2-7,-,-,13
CASSLPSGGAFSTDTQYF,TGTGCCAGCAGCTTACCTAGCGGGGGGGCGTTTTCCACAGATACGCAGTATTTT,TRBV7-9,TRBJ2-3,TRBD2,-,18
CASSASGTGGSPLHF,TGTGCCAGCAGTGCATCCGGGACAGGGGGTTCACCCCTCCACTTT,TRBV25-1,TRBJ1-6,TRBD1,-,15
CASSQVGGTAYNSPLHF,TGCGCCAGCAGCCAAGTTGGCGGGACAGCCTATAATTCACCCCTCCACTTT,TRBV4-3,TRBJ1-6,TRBD1,-,17
CASSLSRGSGNTIYF,TGTGCCAGCAGCTTAAGTCGGGGTTCTGGAAACACCATATATTTT,TRBV7-6,TRBJ1-3,-,-,15
CASRRGNQPQHF,TGTGCCAGCAGGAGGGGCAATCAGCCCCAGCATTTT,TRBV6-5,TRBJ1-5,-,-,12
CASSLGGGAGDTQYF,TGTGCCAGCAGCTTGGGCGGGGGGGCAGGAGATACGCAGTATTTT,TRBV11-3,TRBJ2-3,TRBD2,-,15
CASSFGYEQFF,TGTGCCAGCAGCTTCGGGTATGAGCAGTTCTTC,TRBV5-5,TRBJ2-1,-,-,11
CASSLRGGEETQYF,TGCGCCAGCAGCTTGAGGGGTGGGGAAGAGACCCAGTACTTC,TRBV5-1,TRBJ2-5,-,once,14
CASSYSGTEQPQHF,TGTGCCAGCAGTTACTCGGGGACAGAACAGCCCCAGCATTTT,TRBV28,TRBJ1-5,TRBD1,few,14
CASGLGSGPLYEQYF,TGTGCCAGCGGGCTCGGTAGCGGTCCCTTGTACGAGCAGTACTTC,TRBV28,TRBJ2-7,-,-,15
CASSKGQEGYEQYF,TGTGCCAGCAGCAAAGGACAGGAGGGGTACGAGCAGTACTTC,TRBV7-2,TRBJ2-7,-,-,14
CASSQWTGTTNEKLFF,TGTGCCAGCTCACAATGGACAGGGACCACTAATGAAAAACTGTTTTTT,TRBV18,TRBJ1-4,TRBD1,once,16
CASSVPSGSSQETQYF,TGCGCCAGCAGCGTACCTAGCGGGAGCTCACAAGAGACCCAGTACTTC,TRBV5-1,TRBJ2-5,TRBD2,-,16
CASSLLGSGNTIYF,TGTGCCAGCAGCCTACTCGGGTCTGGAAACACCATATATTTT,TRBV5-4,TRBJ1-3,-,-,14
CASSYSRDWAKNIQYF,TGTGCCAGCAGTTACAGCCGGGACTGGGCCAAAAACATTCAGTACTTC,TRBV6-5,TRBJ2-4,-,-,16